The rows below give T cell receptor beta chains drawn from one sample of a study of lymphopenia after photon versus proton radiotherapy. Here immunoSEQ multiplex PCR was the method, and the copy in TCRdb shows in-frame clones only, minus some. The table has 150,000 to 200,000 clones, 70% to 90% seen once. The source was peripheral blood, collected from a patient treated with photon-based radiotherapy. All receptors come from a man aged 45-65 years with gastric cancer. CDR3s include the opening cysteine and the closing phenylalanine or tryptophan. Each record gives: D gene, clone size, J gene, V gene, CDR3 DNA, CDR3 protein. A D gene is named only where the DNA matches it firmly. Clone size is given for some rows only: seen once, a few or many times, or a class if the clone is expanded.

TRBD1	-	TRBJ1-1	TRBV5-5	TGTGCCAGCAGCGCGCCGGGACAGAAGAACACTGAAGCTTTCTTT	CASSAPGQKNTEAFF
TRBD1	-	TRBJ1-1	TRBV6-6	TGTGCCACCAAGGGGGGACAGGGGAACACTGAAGCTTTCTTT	CATKGGQGNTEAFF
-	-	TRBJ2-2	TRBV5-4	TGTGCCAGCAGCTTGAGTGGCGGGGAGCTGTTTTTT	CASSLSGGELFF
-	few	TRBJ1-2	TRBV28	TGTGCCAGCAGTCCCCCCCACACCAACTATGGCTACACCTTC	CASSPPHTNYGYTF
TRBD1	-	TRBJ2-5	TRBV9	TGTGCCAGCAGTAATACAGGGGAAGAGACCCAGTACTTC	CASSNTGEETQYF
TRBD1	-	TRBJ2-3	TRBV18	TGTGCCAGCTCACCATCACAGGGGGCTGATACGCAGTATTTT	CASSPSQGADTQYF
TRBD1	-	TRBJ2-7	TRBV7-2	TGTGCCAGCAGCTCACCGGACAGGGATGAGCAGTACTTC	CASSSPDRDEQYF
-	-	TRBJ2-2	TRBV30	TGTGCCTGGAGTGTCAAAAGGGGCTCGAACACCGGGGAGCTGTTTTTT	CAWSVKRGSNTGELFF
-	-	TRBJ1-2	TRBV30	TGTGCCTGGACCAGGGTAGGGAATTATGGCTACACCTTC	CAWTRVGNYGYTF
-	few	TRBJ2-7	TRBV6-5	TGTGCCAGCAGTTACCGGCGACTAGACGAGCAGTACTTC	CASSYRRLDEQYF
-	-	TRBJ2-7	TRBV15	TGTGCCACCAGCAGAGATGGGGGCGGGGCCTACGAGCAGTACTTC	CATSRDGGGAYEQYF
-	-	TRBJ1-5	TRBV5-6	TGTGCCAGCAGCTTGAGTCCGGGACTGGAGGTGGGGGATCAGCCCCAGCATTTT	CASSLSPGLEVGDQPQHF
-	-	TRBJ1-1	TRBV2	TGTGCCAGCATTAGAACAGTCATGAACACTGAAGCTTTCTTT	CASIRTVMNTEAFF
TRBD1	-	TRBJ2-1	TRBV5-1	TGCGCCAGCAGCACCGGACAGGGGGCGGGCGATGAGCAGTTCTTC	CASSTGQGAGDEQFF
-	once	TRBJ2-7	TRBV2	TGTGCCAGCATGAGCTCCTACGAGCAGTACTTC	CASMSSYEQYF
-	-	TRBJ2-7	TRBV5-1	TGCGCCAGCAGCCCCGACGGGCAGGGGAGAGGGTACGAGCAGTACTTC	CASSPDGQGRGYEQYF
-	few	TRBJ1-2	TRBV30	TGTGCCTGGAAGGCAACCTATGGCTACACCTTC	CAWKATYGYTF
-	-	TRBJ2-7	TRBV14	TGTGCCAGCAGCCAAGATATTGGGGTTACGGGACGGCTTGCCTACGAGCAGTACTTC	CASSQDIGVTGRLAYEQYF
-	few	TRBJ1-5	TRBV19	TGTGCCAGTAGTATAGCCGGGACTCGCAATCAGCCCCAGCATTTT	CASSIAGTRNQPQHF
-	-	TRBJ2-7	TRBV27	TGTGCCAGCGGGAGGCCGGGTCACGAGCAGTACTTC	CASGRPGHEQYF
-	-	TRBJ2-3	TRBV28	TGTGCCAGCAGTTCCCGAGGGGGGGCGGGAGATACGCAGTATTTT	CASSSRGGAGDTQYF
TRBD1	-	TRBJ2-5	TRBV11-2	TGTGCCAGCAGCGCCGACAGGGGAGAGACCCAGTACTTC	CASSADRGETQYF
TRBD1	-	TRBJ1-1	TRBV7-9	TGTGCCAGCAGCTTAGGGCAGGGGGGGATGAACACTGAAGCTTTCTTT	CASSLGQGGMNTEAFF
-	-	TRBJ1-4	TRBV30	TGTGCCTGGGGACCGTCGATTAATGAAAAACTGTTTTTT	CAWGPSINEKLFF
-	-	TRBJ2-3	TRBV30	TGTGCCTGGAGTCCCCCGGGCACAGATACGCAGTATTTT	CAWSPPGTDTQYF
-	-	TRBJ1-1	TRBV7-9	TGTGCCAGCAGCCAGGACTCAGGGCACACTGAAGCTTTCTTT	CASSQDSGHTEAFF
TRBD1	-	TRBJ1-2	TRBV6-5	TGTGCCAGCAGTTACTCGACAGGGGGCACCTATGGCTACACCTTC	CASSYSTGGTYGYTF
-	-	TRBJ1-3	TRBV6-5	TGTGCCAGCAGCTTCGGACCGAGCTCTGGAAACACCATATATTTT	CASSFGPSSGNTIYF